Following are 16 T cell receptor beta chains from one sample sequenced in a study of blood T cells in healthy people across ages. A sample-barcoded 5' primer and a J-beta primer mix were used in a second PCR of roughly 7 to 12 cycles. MiXCR was run by TCRdb on the 5' RACE reads, yielding one entry per CDR3 protein. The table records 1.5 million to 2 million distinct CDR3 sequences, around 48% of them present only once. Sequenced material: blood. These receptors all stem from a woman in her thirties or forties in good health.

This clonotype occurred a few times. This chain joins TRBV20-1 and TRBJ1-2; D remains ambiguous. V dropped 0 bases and J dropped 9 bases, with 5 bases sitting between them. This CDR3 is 10 amino acids long. The germline V gene encodes CDR1 DFQATT and CDR2 SNEGSKA (reference sequence). The CDR3 region has the DNA TGCAGTGCTAGAGATGCGAGCTACACCTTC. Encoded protein: CSARDASYTF.

The chain employs TRBV5-4 and TRBJ1-6; D not resolved. In germline, CDR1 is SGHNT, CDR2 YYREEE (reference sequence). Between the trimmed V and J ends, which lost 4 bases and 7 bases, there was a span of 12 bases. CDR3 size: 14 residues. CDR3 nucleotides: TGTGCCAGCAGCGTGGAGGTCGGCAATTCACCCCTCCACTTT. Translation gives CASSVEVGNSPLHF.

The chain links TRBV4-2 to TRBJ1-1; D gene ambiguous. Germline CDR1 and CDR2: LGHNA and YNFKEQ. The CDR3 spans 14 residues. Between the trimmed V and J ends, which lost 4 bases and 0 bases, there was a span of 9 bases. The CDR3 coding sequence is TGTGCCAGCAGCCCAGCATGGTTGAACACTGAAGCTTTCTTT. This gives the protein CASSPAWLNTEAFF.

This chain uses TRBV9 with TRBJ2-4, with 9 bases fitting TRBD1. From germline, CDR1 is SGDLS and CDR2 YYNGEE. This CDR3 has 14 amino acids. Trimming at V came to 2 bases and at J to 11 bases, leaving 8 bases not matched to a gene. This chain's CDR3 is CASSVSWTGDLQYF. Here the CDR3 DNA reads TGTGCCAGCAGCGTGAGTTGGACAGGGGATCTTCAGTACTTC.

The gene calls are TRBV9 and TRBJ2-5; TRBD2 aligns across 12 bases. The V gene end was trimmed by 6 bases and the J gene end by 4 bases; junction bases not matched to a gene: 7. From germline, CDR1 is SGDLS and CDR2 YYNGEE. The CDR3 has 15 residues. The CDR3 DNA follows: TGTGCCAGCACTCCTAGCGGGGGGGCCCCAGAGACCCAGTACTTC. Its translation is CASTPSGGAPETQYF. The full variable domain, rest sourced from reference TRBV9 and TRBJ2-5, is DSGVTQTPKHLITATGQRVTLRCSPRSGDLSVYWYQQSLDQGLQFLIQYYNGEERAKGNILERFSAQQFPDLHSELNLSSLELGDSALYFCASTPSGGAPETQYFGPGTRLLVL.

As regards this clonotype: At one of its ends the junction is not consistent with the germline gene, which may arise from a read error. The J gene is TRBJ2-3, the V gene TRBV29-1; weak D call: TRBD2 (6 bases). CDR3 size: 13 residues. CDR1 and CDR2 from the germline V gene are SQVTM and ANQGSEA. CDR3 region: CSVTGSPTATQYF. The CDR3 DNA sequence: TGCAGCGTTACCGGGAGCCCCACAGCTACGCAGTATTTT.

The V gene is TRBV29-1, the J gene TRBJ2-5; the D gene could be TRBD1 or TRBD2 (5 bases each). Trimming stripped 5 bases from V and 3 bases from J, with 13 bases between. This CDR3 is built from 13 residues. Per germline, CDR1 SQVTM and CDR2 ANQGSEA. The CDR3 nucleotides are TGCAGCGTTTCTCCCGGGACCGAAGAGACCCAGTACTTC. Its translation: CSVSPGTEETQYF.

The V gene is TRBV2, the J gene TRBJ2-3, with D perhaps matching TRBD1 (6 bases). The CDR3 totals 15 residues. V lost 8 bases to trimming and J lost 0 bases, with 15 bases between them. Germline-derived CDR1 and CDR2 are SNHLY and FYNNEI. The CDR3 loop reads CASLSNRASTDTQYF. The CDR3 DNA reads TGTGCCAGCTTATCGAACAGGGCGAGCACAGATACGCAGTATTTT.

In DNA form, the CDR3 reads TGCAGTGCTATCAGGACAGGGCGTAAGGATTCACCCCTCCACTTT. Translated, it gives CSAIRTGRKDSPLHF. This chain uses TRBV20-1 with TRBJ1-6, with TRBD1 identical over 8 bases. The CDR3 extends over 15 amino acids. Germline values: CDR1 DFQATT, CDR2 SNEGSKA (reference sequence). J lost 8 bases, V lost 4 bases, and 10 bases had no gene match.

The rearrangement joins TRBV28 to TRBJ2-1; D is perhaps TRBD2 (7 bases). The CDR3 loop spans 17 amino acids. CDR1 is MDHEN and CDR2 is SYDVKM in the germline V gene. Trimming shortened V by 3 bases and J by 0 bases, and 15 bases separated the two germline ends. The CDR3 reads CASSFGGGLSSYNEQFF. CDR3 DNA: TGTGCCAGCAGTTTCGGCGGGGGCCTCAGCTCCTACAATGAGCAGTTCTTC.

This clonotype was detected many times. V and J are TRBV7-9 and TRBJ2-1, with D possibly called TRBD1 or TRBD2 (5 bases each). CDR3 length: 15 amino acids. The V end lost 7 bases, the J end lost 6 bases, and 19 bases lay between the germline ends. Germline CDR1 and CDR2: SEHNR and FQNEAQ (reference sequence). The CDR3 sequence: CASIPPGSNLNEQFF. The CDR3 DNA reads TGTGCCAGCATTCCCCCAGGGAGCAACCTCAATGAGCAGTTCTTC.

This clonotype has just a few counts. This chain connects TRBV7-6 to TRBJ2-5, with a tentative D call TRBD1 (5 bases). The J call may be mistaken, given a closer DNA end match to TRBJ2-7. The CDR3 has 15 amino acids. CDR1 SGHVS and CDR2 FNYEAQ come from the germline V gene. In nucleotides, the CDR3 is TGTGCCAGCAGCCCCAGTGGTGGCAGGGTCTACGAGCAGTACTTC. Translation: CASSPSGGRVYEQYF.

This clonotype was seen more than once but under ten times. The chain links TRBV12-3 or TRBV12-4 to TRBJ2-7; perhaps D is TRBD1 or TRBD2 (5 bases each). Trimming left V 7 bases short and J 6 bases short, with 16 bases between. There are 13 residues in the CDR3. The CDR3: CASKFGQGAEQYF. The DNA of the CDR3 is TGTGCCAGCAAATTTGGGCAGGGAGCCGAGCAGTACTTC.

This clonotype appeared a few times. The V call is TRBV29-1, the J call TRBJ2-3, with 11 nucleotides matching TRBD2. This CDR3 contains 14 residues. Germline lookup yields CDR1 SQVTM and CDR2 ANQGSEA. V dropped 6 bases and J dropped 1; count of bases not matched to a gene: 3. CDR3 residues: CSVILAGGTDTQYF. The DNA for the CDR3 is TGCAGCGTCATACTAGCGGGGGGCACAGATACGCAGTATTTT.

The chain carries TRBV6-5 and TRBJ2-3; TRBD1 aligns across 9 bases. The CDR3 runs 15 residues. V lost 6 bases to trimming and J lost 1 base; unmatched junction nucleotides: 5. Germline CDR1 is MNHEY and CDR2 is SVGAGI. The CDR3 DNA sequence: TGTGCCAGCAGGATGGACAGGGGAGGCACAGATACGCAGTATTTT. Its protein product is CASRMDRGGTDTQYF.

V is TRBV7-8 and J is TRBJ2-1; the D call may be TRBD1 or TRBD2 (5 bases each). The V gene's germline CDR1 is SGHVS and CDR2 FQNEAQ. This CDR3 has 17 residues. V dropped 1 base and J dropped 1 base, with 14 bases sitting between them. The DNA of the CDR3 is TGTGCCAGCAGCTTAGGACCCGGGGCTCCATCCTACAATGAGCAGTTCTTC. As protein: CASSLGPGAPSYNEQFF.